The 17 T cell receptor beta chains reported below all come from one sample, sequenced in a study of immune characterization of retroperitoneal liposarcoma. TCRdb independently ran MiXCR on the PCR reads; one entry per CDR3 protein. Of roughly 10,000 distinct CDR3 sequences listed, about 46% were seen once; the top ten hold 10%. Sequenced input: tumor tissue. The receptors shown here come from a female donor with retroperitoneal liposarcoma.

The chain is built from TRBV7-2 and TRBJ2-1; D is uncertain. Germline CDR1 is SGHTA and CDR2 is FQGNSA. V dropped 0 bases and J dropped 3 bases, with 9 bases sitting between them. The CDR3 has 15 residues. CDR3 residues: CASSLALASYNEQFF. CDR3 nucleotide sequence: TGTGCCAGCAGCTTAGCGTTGGCAAGCTACAATGAGCAGTTCTTC.

This clonotype is termed medium-sized. Compared with germline, one end of the junction differs, possibly owing to a read error. The chain uses TRBV7-7 and TRBJ2-5, with 11 bases aligning to TRBD1. The J call may be mistaken, given a closer DNA end match to TRBJ2-1. The CDR3 totals 16 residues. Germline CDR1 and CDR2: SSHAT and FNYEAQ (reference sequence). The CDR3 region is CASSQRYMGQGETQFF. CDR3 nucleotide sequence: TGTGCTAGCAGCCAAAGATACATGGGACAGGGGGAGACCCAGTTCTTC.

The CDR3 sequence is CASSFYLAGDVDSYEQFF. The CDR3, as DNA: TGTGCCAGCAGCTTTTATCTAGCGGGAGATGTAGACTCCTACGAGCAGTTCTTC. The rearrangement joins TRBV7-2 to TRBJ2-1; TRBD2 agrees at 10 bases. Germline V gene sequence: CDR1 SGHTA, CDR2 FQGNSA. The CDR3 sequence is 18 residues long. V shed 3 bases, J shed 10 bases, and the junction held 18 bases outside the gene matches.

The chain is built from TRBV27 and TRBJ1-1; a weak D match, TRBD1 (5 bases). Germline V gene sequence: CDR1 MNHEY, CDR2 SMNVEV (reference sequence). V was clipped by 3 bases and J by 1 base, with 9 bases between them. CDR3 size: 14 residues. Here the CDR3 reads CASSFLQANTEAFF. The DNA of the CDR3 is TGTGCCAGCAGTTTCTTACAGGCGAACACTGAAGCTTTCTTT.

V usage is TRBV6-5 and J usage is TRBJ1-2; a possible D gene is TRBD1 (6 bases). The CDR3 runs to 13 residues. Looked up from germline, CDR1 is MNHEY and CDR2 is SVGAGI. The V gene lost 6 bases and the J gene lost 6 bases, with 14 bases spanning the gap. The CDR3 nucleotides read TGTGCCAGCAGGACAGGAATTGGCCATGGCTACACCTTC. This encodes CASRTGIGHGYTF.

By sample fraction, this clonotype is medium-sized. The rearrangement uses TRBV7-2 and TRBJ2-1; D remains unclear. The J call may be in error: the DNA end matches TRBJ2-7 better. CDR1 and CDR2 (germline): SGHTA, FQGNSA. The CDR3 has 12 amino acids. For the CDR3, the DNA is TGTGCCAGCAGCTTAGCTGGGGATGAGCAGTACTTC. It specifies CASSLAGDEQYF.

The rearrangement links TRBV24-1 to TRBJ2-1; 16 bases match TRBD2. The last part of the DNA fits TRBJ2-7 better; the J call may be wrong. The CDR3 has 19 residues. Germline CDR1 is KGHDR and CDR2 is SFDVKD. The CDR3 spells CATSEPGLAGGQTYNEQYF. For the CDR3, the DNA is TGTGCCACCAGTGAACCGGGACTAGCGGGAGGGCAGACCTACAATGAGCAGTACTTC.

This clonotype appeared a few times. The gene calls are TRBV12-3 or TRBV12-4 and TRBJ2-7, with a tentative D call TRBD1 (5 bases). The germline V and J ends were trimmed by 2 bases and 7 bases, with 18 bases remaining between them. This CDR3 is 15 amino acids long. CDR3 in amino acids: CASSLTAFWGDEQYF. The CDR3 nucleotides read TGTGCCAGCAGTTTAACGGCTTTCTGGGGCGATGAGCAGTACTTC.

As concerns this clonotype: The CDR3 ends on some other residue instead of the conserved phenylalanine or tryptophan, so this is likely a read error. The CDR3 DNA reads as TGTGCCAGCAGTGAAGTGGTGGGCGGCTTTGAGCAGTTCTGC. This sequence encodes CASSEVVGGFEQFC. This chain links TRBV6-1 with TRBJ2-1, with D uncertain. Trimming shortened V by 1 base and J by 9 bases, and 13 bases separated the two germline ends. The germline V gene encodes CDR1 MNHNS and CDR2 SASEGT. The CDR3 covers 14 residues.

In its sample, this clonotype is medium-sized (0.01 to 0.1%). V gene TRBV6-6 combines with J gene TRBJ2-1; TRBD2 matches at 12 bases. Trimming took 0 bases from V and 7 from J; bases not matched to a gene: 4. CDR1 and CDR2 (germline): MNHNY, SVGAGI (reference sequence). This CDR3 contains 16 residues. The CDR3 nucleotides read TGTGCCAGCAGTTACTCGACTAGCGGGAGCGCTAATGAGCAGTTCTTC. This codes for CASSYSTSGSANEQFF.

The sample holds a few counts of this clonotype. The chain couples TRBV6-1 to TRBJ2-7; D is ambiguous. Judging by the DNA end, TRBJ2-5 fits better; the J call may be wrong. CDR1 and CDR2 from the germline V gene are MNHNS and SASEGT. This CDR3 is 12 amino acids long. Here the CDR3 reads CASRSSQETQYF. In DNA, the CDR3 is TGTGCCAGCAGGTCCAGTCAAGAGACCCAGTACTTC.

This chain joins TRBV7-6 and TRBJ2-1; either TRBD1 or TRBD2 may fit D (5 bases each). The better agreement between TRBJ2-7 and the DNA end casts doubt on the J call. CDR3 length equals 17 residues. CDR1 and CDR2 from the germline V gene are SGHVS and FNYEAQ. CDR3 sequence reads: CASSPLTGQSSYNEQYF. The DNA of the CDR3 is TGTGCCAGCAGCCCCCTCACGGGGCAGAGCTCCTACAATGAGCAGTACTTC.

The rearrangement joins TRBV30 to TRBJ2-1; D gene unclear. V was pared by 4 bases and J by 9 bases, with 22 bases between. Germline CDR1 reads GTSNPN; CDR2 reads SVGIG (reference sequence). CDR3 length: 15 amino acids. The CDR3 loop is CAWTVNRIPGSEQFF. The CDR3 bases are TGTGCCTGGACCGTAAACCGAATACCTGGCAGTGAGCAGTTCTTC.

The chain uses TRBV6-1 and TRBJ2-2; D is perhaps TRBD2 (5 bases). V dropped 6 bases and J dropped 1 base, with 12 bases sitting between them. There are 15 residues in the CDR3. Per the germline V gene, CDR1 is MNHNS and CDR2 is SASEGT. The CDR3 sequence: CASSELVGNTGELFF. The CDR3 bases are TGTGCCAGCAGCGAACTAGTGGGGAACACCGGGGAGCTGTTTTTT.

CDR3 protein: CASSPARTHAYEQYF. The CDR3 region has the DNA TGTGCCAGCAGCCCAGCTCGGACTCATGCCTACGAGCAGTACTTC. The V call is TRBV7-2, the J call TRBJ2-7; tentatively, D is TRBD2 (5 bases). The V gene's germline CDR1 is SGHTA and CDR2 FQGNSA. V was shortened by 5 bases and J by 2 bases, with 16 bases between the two germline ends. The CDR3 loop spans 15 amino acids. Complete variable domain (other parts from reference TRBV7-2 and TRBJ2-7): GAGVSQSPSNKVTEKGKDVELRCDPISGHTALYWYRQSLGQGLEFLIYFQGNSAPDKSGLPSDRFSAERTGGSVSTLTIQRTQQEDSAVYLCASSPARTHAYEQYFGPGTRLTVT.

This clonotype occurred a few times. This chain links TRBV25-1 with TRBJ2-3; no reliable D call. The germline gives CDR1 MGHDK, CDR2 SYGVNS. The CDR3 is 13 residues long. Trimming shortened V by 5 bases and J by 1 base, and 7 bases separated the two germline ends. DNA of the CDR3: TGTGCCAGCAGTAAAACAGGCACAGATACGCAGTATTTT. This codes for CASSKTGTDTQYF.

The CDR3 protein is CASSEAGAGTSRDTQYF. CDR3 in DNA: TGTGCCAGCAGTGAAGCGGGGGCCGGAACTAGCCGCGATACGCAGTATTTT. The chain carries TRBV6-1 and TRBJ2-3; D could derive from TRBD1 or TRBD2 (6 bases each). Germline CDR1 and CDR2: MNHNS and SASEGT. The CDR3 sequence is 17 residues long. The V end lost 0 bases, the J end lost 6 bases, and 19 bases lay between the germline ends.